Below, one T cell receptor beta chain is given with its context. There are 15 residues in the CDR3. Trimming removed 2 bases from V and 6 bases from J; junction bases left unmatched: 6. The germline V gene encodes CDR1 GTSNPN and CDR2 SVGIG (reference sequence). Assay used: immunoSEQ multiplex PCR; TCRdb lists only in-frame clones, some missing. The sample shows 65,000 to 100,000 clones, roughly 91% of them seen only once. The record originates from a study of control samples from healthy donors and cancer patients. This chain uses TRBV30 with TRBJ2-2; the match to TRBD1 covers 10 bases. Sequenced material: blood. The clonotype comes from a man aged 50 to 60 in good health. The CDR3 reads CAWSTGQGYSGELFF. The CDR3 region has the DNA TGTGCCTGGAGTACGGGACAGGGGTATTCCGGGGAGCTGTTTTTT.